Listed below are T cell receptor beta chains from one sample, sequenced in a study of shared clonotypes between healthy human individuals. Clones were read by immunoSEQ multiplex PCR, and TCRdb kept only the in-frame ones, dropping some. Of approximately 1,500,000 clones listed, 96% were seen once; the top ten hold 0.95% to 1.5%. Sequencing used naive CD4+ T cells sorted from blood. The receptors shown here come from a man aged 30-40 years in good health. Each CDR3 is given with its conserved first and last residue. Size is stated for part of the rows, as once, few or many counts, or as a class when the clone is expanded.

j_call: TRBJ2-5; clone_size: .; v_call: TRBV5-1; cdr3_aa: CASSLGLAGGETQYF
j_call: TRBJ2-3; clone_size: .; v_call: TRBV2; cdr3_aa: CASSGEPNTDTQYF
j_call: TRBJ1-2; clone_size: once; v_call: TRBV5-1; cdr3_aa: CASSFLTPGQGVGGYTF
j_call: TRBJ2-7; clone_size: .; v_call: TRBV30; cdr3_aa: CAWKGLWTSGMSYEQYF
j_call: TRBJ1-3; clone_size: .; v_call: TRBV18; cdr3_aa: CASGTTGSGNTIYF
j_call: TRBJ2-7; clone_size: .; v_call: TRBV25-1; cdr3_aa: CASSEYWDRAGYEQYF
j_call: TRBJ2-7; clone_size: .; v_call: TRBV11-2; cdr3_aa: CASSFPGPPNHEQYF
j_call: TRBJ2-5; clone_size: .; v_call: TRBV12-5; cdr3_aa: CASGTGTGDQETQYF
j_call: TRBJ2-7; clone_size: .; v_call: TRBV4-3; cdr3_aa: CASSHQIESHEQYF
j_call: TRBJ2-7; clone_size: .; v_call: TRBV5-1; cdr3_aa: CASRQAHSGSTYEQYF